This is a list of T cell receptor beta chains from one sample in a study of vaccination effects on CD4 cells after COVID-19. Their recognized antigens are unknown. TCRdb's copy holds only in-frame clones and misses some; the assay was immunoSEQ multiplex PCR. The data show around 30,000 clones, 60% to 80% seen once. The sample here was CD4+ T cells from PBMCs cultured with HCoV-NL63 spike peptides, taken before COVID-19 vaccination. The source is a human donor who had a prior SARS-CoV-2 infection. Both conserved end residues are trimmed from each CDR3. Clone sizes are given selectively: once, few, many, or a class where the clone is expanded.

J,size,V,CDR3
TRBJ1-2,few,TRBV5-1,ASTFREGNYGYT
TRBJ1-1,.,TRBV19,ASGDPTDYRGNAEAF
TRBJ2-3,.,TRBV6-5,ASIIAGLLGDTQY
TRBJ2-7,.,TRBV5-1,ASSLALGSEQY
TRBJ1-5,.,TRBV6-5,ASSSANQPQH
TRBJ1-2,.,TRBV6-6,ASSPPDIGGYT
TRBJ2-5,.,TRBV7-2,ASSPLSSGPQETQY
TRBJ2-7,.,TRBV3-1/TRBV3-2,ASSKRELDEQY
TRBJ1-2,.,TRBV7-9,ASSLSFNTGYT
TRBJ2-7,once,TRBV7-2,ASSSGLATSYEQY
TRBJ2-5,.,TRBV12-3/TRBV12-4,ASSLHGETQY
TRBJ2-2,.,TRBV30,AWVPPGLATGELF
TRBJ1-6,few,TRBV9,ASSSQVDNSPLH
TRBJ2-1,few,TRBV28,ASSFHSNEQF
TRBJ1-1,.,TRBV20-1,SASGGWAGSGTEAF
TRBJ1-5,.,TRBV6-1,ASSEQADNQPQH
TRBJ1-3,.,TRBV18,ASTISGSGNTIY
TRBJ2-4,.,TRBV6-2/TRBV6-3,ASSPQTPGQERAKNIQY
TRBJ2-2,.,TRBV5-1,ASSLPGGTTGELF
TRBJ1-5,few,TRBV5-8,ASSLGQGRYQPQH
TRBJ2-3,.,TRBV11-3,ASSLEWTPTDTQY
TRBJ1-1,.,TRBV9,ASSDLTGPDTEAF
TRBJ1-1,.,TRBV7-2,ASSLQPNTEAF
TRBJ1-1,.,TRBV7-9,ASSLAGGAEAF
TRBJ2-1,.,TRBV7-3,ASSAPGQGTEQF
TRBJ1-1,.,TRBV3-1/TRBV3-2,ASSYTENTEAF
TRBJ1-6,.,TRBV9,ASSVRDREGNSPLH
TRBJ2-7,.,TRBV19,ASSQQSTYAEQY
TRBJ1-6,.,TRBV7-9,ASADRGRPPLH
TRBJ2-2,medium-sized,TRBV5-1,ASSLGATGTGELF
TRBJ2-3,.,TRBV9,ASSPRPRTDTQY
TRBJ2-2,.,TRBV3-1/TRBV3-2,ASSQRGANTGELF
TRBJ1-6,medium-sized,TRBV6-1,ASSEQTKGTTPLH
TRBJ2-2,.,TRBV5-5,ASSEREGVTGELF
TRBJ2-2,.,TRBV24-1,ATSTSGLLAGELF
TRBJ2-1,.,TRBV3-1/TRBV3-2,ASSQVGVTDNEQF
TRBJ2-1,.,TRBV7-3,ASSPGRGGLNEQF
TRBJ2-2,.,TRBV29-1,SVAGVDTGELF